The clone carrying this T cell receptor (beta chain) appeared once. Its antigen is not identified. The V and J ends lost 9 bases and 6 bases, in that order; junction bases with no gene match: 9. In germline, CDR1 is WSHSY, CDR2 SAAADI. The CDR3 is 13 residues long. Specified time point: pre-treatment sample, taken before nivolumab and TIL therapy. This entry comes from a study of TIL therapy for anti-PD-1-resistant metastatic lung cancer. Study-level findings and limits: Treatment-naive, never-smoker and oncogene-addicted patients were overrepresented in this highly selected cohort.

The immunoSEQ assay was v3. Clones were sequenced by immunoSEQ multiplex PCR, and TCRdb holds only the in-frame ones, with some missing. The repertoire holds tens of thousands of clones, with around three quarters as singletons. This sequence originates from a woman aged 30-79 years with non-small cell lung cancer. This sequence joins TRBV10-2 and TRBJ2-7, with 9 bases lining up with TRBD1. Sequences were derived from blood, sampled at baseline. The CDR3 DNA is TGCGCCAGTGGGTGGACAGGGGCTAGCGAGCAGTACTTC. This gives the protein CASGWTGASEQYF.